A selection of T cell receptor beta chains follows, all from one sample in a study of read filtering for tumor transcriptome and immune sequencing. TCRdb ran MiXCR on the reads and lists one entry per CDR3 protein. The table shows 100,000 to 150,000 distinct CDR3 sequences, with over 10% occurring only once. Sample: a population of CD138-negative cells sorted from bone marrow. Every receptor here comes from a donor at least 40 years old with multiple myeloma. Both conserved end residues are part of each CDR3. The order of the fields is V gene, J gene, D gene, clone size, CDR3 DNA, CDR3 protein. D genes are given only for firm matches. Clone size appears in some rows only: once, few, many, or a class for an expanded clone.

TRBV5-1,TRBJ2-5,NA,many,TGCGCCAGCAGCGCCCGTCGGGGTCTTGAGACCCAGTACTTC,CASSARRGLETQYF
TRBV24-1,TRBJ2-1,NA,NA,TGTGCCACCAGTGATTCAGAAAGGTGGGCCTACAATGAGCAGTTCTTC,CATSDSERWAYNEQFF
TRBV20-1,TRBJ2-3,TRBD1,few,TGCAGTGCGCAGAGTGGGGACAGCGGCACAGATACGCAGTATTTT,CSAQSGDSGTDTQYF
TRBV10-1,TRBJ2-4,NA,many,TGCGCCAGCAGTGAAAGCGGAGGAAACATTCAGTACTTC,CASSESGGNIQYF
TRBV28,TRBJ2-3,NA,many,TGTGCCAGCAGGACAGCCCAGCTAAATACGCAGTATTTT,CASRTAQLNTQYF
TRBV11-2,TRBJ2-5,TRBD2,few,TGTGCCAGCAGCCCTGCGGGGACTAGCGGGAGGGCCGGAGAGACCCAGTACTTC,CASSPAGTSGRAGETQYF
TRBV18,TRBJ2-1,TRBD2,many,TGTGCCAGCAGCCAAGCGGGGAACAATGAGCAGTTCTTC,CASSQAGNNEQFF
TRBV28,TRBJ1-1,NA,many,TGTGCCAGCAGTGTGACGTCTGCCGGGAACACTGAAGCTTTCTTT,CASSVTSAGNTEAFF
TRBV6-5,TRBJ1-2,NA,many,TGTGCCAGCAGTTACGAGTATAACTATGGCTACACCTTC,CASSYEYNYGYTF
TRBV20-1,TRBJ1-1,TRBD1,many,TGCAGTGCCGAAGGCCAGGGGGCTAAAGAGAACACTGAAGCTTTCTTT,CSAEGQGAKENTEAFF
TRBV29-1,TRBJ2-3,TRBD1,many,TGCAGCGTTGCCGGGACAGGGGTGGTAGATACGCAGTATTTT,CSVAGTGVVDTQYF
TRBV30,TRBJ1-5,TRBD1,many,TGTGCCTGGAGTGCGGGACAGGGCAGCAATCAGCCCCAGCATTTT,CAWSAGQGSNQPQHF
TRBV4-1,TRBJ2-1,TRBD1,many,TGCGCCAGCAGCCAAGAAGGGACAGGGTTTCGTGAGCAGTTCTTC,CASSQEGTGFREQFF
TRBV11-2,TRBJ2-1,TRBD2,many,TGTGCCAGCAGCTTTGAGGGCGGGGGGGCTAAAAATGAGCAGTTCTTC,CASSFEGGGAKNEQFF
TRBV11-2,TRBJ2-1,NA,many,TGTGCCAGCAGCTTAGCTCGGCTTTCGTACAATGAGCAGTTCTTC,CASSLARLSYNEQFF
TRBV9,TRBJ2-2,NA,many,TGTGCCAGCAGCGGGGACACCCGCCTCACCGGGGAGCTGTTTTTT,CASSGDTRLTGELFF
TRBV19,TRBJ1-2,TRBD1,many,TGTGCCAGTAGTAATCCGGGACAGTATGGCTACACCTTC,CASSNPGQYGYTF
TRBV5-4,TRBJ2-1,TRBD1,many,TGTGCCAGCAGCCACGGTGGAGAACAGGGGGTTCTCAATGAGCAGTTCTTC,CASSHGGEQGVLNEQFF
TRBV5-1,TRBJ2-3,NA,few,TGCGCCAGCAGCGGGATAGATACGCAGTATTTT,CASSGIDTQYF
TRBV19,TRBJ2-4,TRBD1,many,TGTGCCAGTAGTATGGACAGGGTGAACATTCAGTACTTC,CASSMDRVNIQYF
TRBV4-1,TRBJ2-6,NA,few,TGCGCCAGCAGCATCCGACAGGACTCTGGGGCCAACGTCCTGACTTTC,CASSIRQDSGANVLTF
TRBV27,TRBJ1-1,NA,NA,TGTGCCAGCAGTTCCCAGGGGTGGACTGAAGCTTTCTTT,CASSSQGWTEAFF
TRBV19,TRBJ2-5,TRBD2,many,TGTGCCAGTAGTATAGATAGCGGGAGCTGGCAAGAGACCCAGTACTTC,CASSIDSGSWQETQYF
TRBV20-1,TRBJ2-5,TRBD1,few,TGCAGTGCGTCAGGGACAGGGGGTTCAGAGACCCAGTACTTC,CSASGTGGSETQYF
TRBV27,TRBJ1-5,TRBD1,few,TGTGCCAGCGGGCCCAGGGGGCCTAGCAATCAGCCCCAGCATTTT,CASGPRGPSNQPQHF
TRBV29-1,TRBJ2-1,NA,many,TGCAGCGTGATACAGGTGATATATGAGCAGTTCTTC,CSVIQVIYEQFF
TRBV7-9,TRBJ2-5,NA,NA,TGTGCCAGCAGCTTGAACGGAGAGACCCAGTACTTC,CASSLNGETQYF
TRBV6-5,TRBJ2-4,NA,many,TGTGCCAGCAGAGCACAAGCCAAAAACATTCAGTACTTC,CASRAQAKNIQYF
TRBV11-2,TRBJ1-5,NA,NA,TGTGCCAGCAGCTTGTCCCTCGGCGATCAGCCCCAGCATTTT,CASSLSLGDQPQHF
TRBV29-1,TRBJ2-6,NA,many,TGCAGCGTTGAAGAAGCTGGGGCCAACGTCCTGACTTTC,CSVEEAGANVLTF
TRBV30,TRBJ2-7,TRBD1,once,TGTGCCTTGGCGACAGGGGTCTCCTACGAGCAGTACTTC,CALATGVSYEQYF
TRBV11-2,TRBJ2-2,NA,many,TGTGCCAGCAGCTTAGATACGCCCGGGGAGCTGTTTTTT,CASSLDTPGELFF
TRBV10-3,TRBJ1-1,NA,many,TGTGCCATCAGCGGGCAGAACACTGAAGCTTTCTTT,CAISGQNTEAFF
TRBV27,TRBJ2-7,NA,many,TGTGCCAGCAGTTTAGGGCTTTCCTACGAGCAGTACTTC,CASSLGLSYEQYF
TRBV10-2,TRBJ1-1,TRBD1,many,TGCGCCAGCAGTGGGGGACAGGTGGAGACTGAAGCTTTCTTT,CASSGGQVETEAFF
TRBV15,TRBJ2-1,TRBD1,many,TGTGCCACCAGCCCAGAGACAGGGGGGGTCTTTAATGAGCAGTTCTTC,CATSPETGGVFNEQFF
TRBV12-3/TRBV12-4,TRBJ1-1,NA,many,TGTGCCAGCAACCCGAGGGGGAGCGGTGAAGCTTTCTTT,CASNPRGSGEAFF
TRBV15,TRBJ2-1,TRBD2,many,TGTGCCACCAGCAGAGGAGGGAACGGGAGGGCGAATGAGCAGTTCTTC,CATSRGGNGRANEQFF
TRBV27,TRBJ1-1,NA,many,TGTGCCAGCAGTTATGGGGCATACAGCCTGAACACTGAAGCTTTCTTT,CASSYGAYSLNTEAFF
TRBV20-1,TRBJ2-1,TRBD2,many,TGCAGTGCTAGAGCTCCCAGCGGGGGGCGGGATGAGCAGTTCTTC,CSARAPSGGRDEQFF
TRBV4-3,TRBJ2-5,TRBD2,NA,TGCGCCAGCAGCCGAGATCCCATCGGACTAGCAGTTCAGGAGACCCAGTACTTC,CASSRDPIGLAVQETQYF
TRBV20-1,TRBJ2-3,NA,few,TGCAGTGCCCAGGTTCGGGCAGATACGCAGTATTTT,CSAQVRADTQYF
TRBV5-1,TRBJ2-3,NA,NA,TGCGCCAGCAGCTTGTCTGTCCGGACTCGTCAGGCGGATACGCAGTATTTT,CASSLSVRTRQADTQYF
TRBV5-1,TRBJ1-1,NA,many,TGCGCCAGCAGCTTGGGGGTGGGGATGAACACTGAAGCTTTCTTT,CASSLGVGMNTEAFF
TRBV6-2/TRBV6-3,TRBJ1-5,TRBD1,many,TGTGCCAGCAAGGCGGACAGGGGCGATTCTCAGCCCCAGCATTTT,CASKADRGDSQPQHF
TRBV9,TRBJ2-3,NA,many,TGTGCCAGCAGCCCAACGGGTGCGGGGGCAAACACAGATACGCAGTATTTT,CASSPTGAGANTDTQYF
TRBV5-1,TRBJ2-1,TRBD1,many,TGCGCCAGCAGCTTGGTTCCCGGGACAGCAAATGAGCAGTTCTTC,CASSLVPGTANEQFF
TRBV28,TRBJ2-1,TRBD2,many,TGTGCCAGCAGCCTACTAGCGGGAGTAGCCTACAATGAGCAGTTCTTC,CASSLLAGVAYNEQFF